This T cell receptor beta chain is drawn from a study of cytomegalovirus exposure and HLA in healthy donors. Whole-study results and caveats: Relative to the approximately 660-donor mean, N-insertions were reportedly fewer in an Asian-associated ancestry cluster in a later analysis.

In germline, CDR1 is MDHEN, CDR2 SYDVKM. The V end lost 9 bases, the J end lost 0 bases, and 23 bases lay between the germline ends. CDR3 length: 18 amino acids. 13 Jbeta primers and 60 Vbeta primers were used for the PCR. Sequencing was performed with immunoSEQ multiplex PCR; in TCRdb, only in-frame clones are kept and a portion is missing. The sample includes around 190,000 clones. Points on this clone: Its antigen is undetermined.

The sequenced sample consisted of PBMCs. This sequence originates from a woman in her 30s in good health and CMV-seropositive. The chain links TRBV28 to TRBJ1-4; the D is unclear. The CDR3 DNA follows: TGTGCCAGTAAAACTGAGGGAGGAAGTCGAGCAACTAATGAAAAACTGTTTTTT. Translated, it gives CASKTEGGSRATNEKLFF.